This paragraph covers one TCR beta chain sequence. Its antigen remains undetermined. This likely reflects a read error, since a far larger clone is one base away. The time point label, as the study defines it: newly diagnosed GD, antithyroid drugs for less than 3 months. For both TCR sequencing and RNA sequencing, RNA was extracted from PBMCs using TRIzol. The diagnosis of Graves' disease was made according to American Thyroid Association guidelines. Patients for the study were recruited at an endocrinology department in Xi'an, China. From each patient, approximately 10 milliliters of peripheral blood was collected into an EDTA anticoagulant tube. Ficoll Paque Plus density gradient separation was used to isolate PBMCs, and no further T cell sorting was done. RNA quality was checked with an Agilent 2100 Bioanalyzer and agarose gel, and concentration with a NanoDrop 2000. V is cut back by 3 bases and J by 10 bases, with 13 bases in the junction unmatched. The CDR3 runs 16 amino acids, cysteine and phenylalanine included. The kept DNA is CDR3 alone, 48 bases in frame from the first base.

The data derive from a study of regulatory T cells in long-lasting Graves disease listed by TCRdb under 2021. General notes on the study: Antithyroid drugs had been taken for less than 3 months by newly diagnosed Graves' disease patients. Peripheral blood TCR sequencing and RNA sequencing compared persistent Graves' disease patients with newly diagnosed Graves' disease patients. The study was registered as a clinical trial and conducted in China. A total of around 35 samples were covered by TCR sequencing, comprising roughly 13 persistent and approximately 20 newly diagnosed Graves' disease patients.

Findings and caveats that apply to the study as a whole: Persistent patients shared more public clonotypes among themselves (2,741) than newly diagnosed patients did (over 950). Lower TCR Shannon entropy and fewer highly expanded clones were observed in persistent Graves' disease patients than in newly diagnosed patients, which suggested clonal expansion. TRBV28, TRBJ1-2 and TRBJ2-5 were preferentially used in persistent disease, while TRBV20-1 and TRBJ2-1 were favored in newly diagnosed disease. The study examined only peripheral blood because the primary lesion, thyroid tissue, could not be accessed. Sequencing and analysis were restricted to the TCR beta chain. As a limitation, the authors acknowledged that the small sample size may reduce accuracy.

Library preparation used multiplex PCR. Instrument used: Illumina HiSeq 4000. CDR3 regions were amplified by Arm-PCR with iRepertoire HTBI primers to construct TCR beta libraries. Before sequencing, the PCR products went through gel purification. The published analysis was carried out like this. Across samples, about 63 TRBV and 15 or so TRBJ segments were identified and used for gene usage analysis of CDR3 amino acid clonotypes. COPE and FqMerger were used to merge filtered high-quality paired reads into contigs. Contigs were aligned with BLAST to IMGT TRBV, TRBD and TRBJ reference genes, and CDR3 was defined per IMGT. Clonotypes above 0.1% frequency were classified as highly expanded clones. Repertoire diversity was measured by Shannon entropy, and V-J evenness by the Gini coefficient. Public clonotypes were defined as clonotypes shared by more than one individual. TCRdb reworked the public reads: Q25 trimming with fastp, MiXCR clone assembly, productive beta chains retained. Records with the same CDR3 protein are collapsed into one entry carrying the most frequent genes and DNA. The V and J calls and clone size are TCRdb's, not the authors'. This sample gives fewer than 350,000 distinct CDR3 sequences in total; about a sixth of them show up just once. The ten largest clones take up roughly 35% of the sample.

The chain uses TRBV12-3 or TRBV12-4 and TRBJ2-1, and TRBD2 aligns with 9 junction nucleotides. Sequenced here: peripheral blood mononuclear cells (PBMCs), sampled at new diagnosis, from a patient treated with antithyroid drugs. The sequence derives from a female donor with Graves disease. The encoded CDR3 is CASSFRLAAFSYEQFF. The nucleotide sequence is TGTGCCAGCAGTTTCCGACTAGCGGCCTTCTCCTACGAGCAGTTCTTC.